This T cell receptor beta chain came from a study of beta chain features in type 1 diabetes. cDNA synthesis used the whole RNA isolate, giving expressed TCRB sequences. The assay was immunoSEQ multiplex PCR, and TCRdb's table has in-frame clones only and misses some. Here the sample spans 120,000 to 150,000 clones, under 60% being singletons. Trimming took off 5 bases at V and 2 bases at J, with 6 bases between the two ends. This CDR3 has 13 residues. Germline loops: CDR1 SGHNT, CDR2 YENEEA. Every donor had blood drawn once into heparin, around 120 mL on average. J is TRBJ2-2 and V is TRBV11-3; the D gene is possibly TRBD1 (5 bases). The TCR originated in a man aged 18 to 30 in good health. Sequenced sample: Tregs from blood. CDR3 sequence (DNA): TGTGCCAGCAGCGGGGCCAACACCGGGGAGCTGTTTTTT. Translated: CASSGANTGELFF. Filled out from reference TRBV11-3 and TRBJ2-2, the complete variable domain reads EAGVVQSPRYKIIEKKQPVAFWCNPISGHNTLYWYLQNLGQGPELLIRYENEEAVDDSQLPKDRFSAERLKGVDSTLKIQPAELGDSAVYLCASSGANTGELFFGEGSRLTVL.